The entry below gives a single TCR beta chain sequence along with its context. These data originate in a study of blood T cell repertoires in COVID-19. Study background: Researchers got acute and convalescent COVID-19 samples from the United States, Italy and Spain. In each case, the material was cDNA or gDNA derived from T cells, B-cell-depleted T cells, or PBMCs.

CDR1 ENHRY and CDR2 SYGVKD come from the germline V gene. V was trimmed by 0 bases and J by 6 bases, leaving 17 bases between them. This CDR3 is 16 amino acids long. TCRdb's copy holds only in-frame clones and misses some; the assay was immunoSEQ multiplex PCR. The data hold 90,000 to 110,000 clones, with around 84% observed a single time. The origin of this receptor is an elderly woman with active or convalescent COVID-19. The sequenced material came from peripheral blood. The chain combines TRBV10-3 with TRBJ1-2, with a tentative D call TRBD1 (5 bases). As DNA, the CDR3 is TGTGCCATCAGTGAGTCGACGCGGGGGGTTCGAGATGGCTACACCTTC. It translates to CAISESTRGVRDGYTF.